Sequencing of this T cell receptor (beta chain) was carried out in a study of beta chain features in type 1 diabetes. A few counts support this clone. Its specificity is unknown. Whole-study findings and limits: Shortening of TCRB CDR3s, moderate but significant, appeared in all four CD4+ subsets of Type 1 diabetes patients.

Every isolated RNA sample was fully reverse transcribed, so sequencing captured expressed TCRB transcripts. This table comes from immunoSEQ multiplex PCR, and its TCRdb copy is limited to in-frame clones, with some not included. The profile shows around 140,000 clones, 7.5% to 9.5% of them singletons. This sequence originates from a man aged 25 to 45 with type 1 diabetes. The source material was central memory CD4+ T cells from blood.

The CDR3 DNA sequence: TGCGCCAGCAGCCAGAGGGACGGGGGGTATGGCTACACCTTC. As protein: CASSQRDGGYGYTF. The gene calls are TRBV4-1 and TRBJ1-2; D possibly corresponds to TRBD1 (5 bases). There are 14 residues in the CDR3. The V gene's germline CDR1 is MGHRA and CDR2 YSYEKL. The ends were cut back, 3 bases at V and 5 bases at J, with 13 bases in the middle.